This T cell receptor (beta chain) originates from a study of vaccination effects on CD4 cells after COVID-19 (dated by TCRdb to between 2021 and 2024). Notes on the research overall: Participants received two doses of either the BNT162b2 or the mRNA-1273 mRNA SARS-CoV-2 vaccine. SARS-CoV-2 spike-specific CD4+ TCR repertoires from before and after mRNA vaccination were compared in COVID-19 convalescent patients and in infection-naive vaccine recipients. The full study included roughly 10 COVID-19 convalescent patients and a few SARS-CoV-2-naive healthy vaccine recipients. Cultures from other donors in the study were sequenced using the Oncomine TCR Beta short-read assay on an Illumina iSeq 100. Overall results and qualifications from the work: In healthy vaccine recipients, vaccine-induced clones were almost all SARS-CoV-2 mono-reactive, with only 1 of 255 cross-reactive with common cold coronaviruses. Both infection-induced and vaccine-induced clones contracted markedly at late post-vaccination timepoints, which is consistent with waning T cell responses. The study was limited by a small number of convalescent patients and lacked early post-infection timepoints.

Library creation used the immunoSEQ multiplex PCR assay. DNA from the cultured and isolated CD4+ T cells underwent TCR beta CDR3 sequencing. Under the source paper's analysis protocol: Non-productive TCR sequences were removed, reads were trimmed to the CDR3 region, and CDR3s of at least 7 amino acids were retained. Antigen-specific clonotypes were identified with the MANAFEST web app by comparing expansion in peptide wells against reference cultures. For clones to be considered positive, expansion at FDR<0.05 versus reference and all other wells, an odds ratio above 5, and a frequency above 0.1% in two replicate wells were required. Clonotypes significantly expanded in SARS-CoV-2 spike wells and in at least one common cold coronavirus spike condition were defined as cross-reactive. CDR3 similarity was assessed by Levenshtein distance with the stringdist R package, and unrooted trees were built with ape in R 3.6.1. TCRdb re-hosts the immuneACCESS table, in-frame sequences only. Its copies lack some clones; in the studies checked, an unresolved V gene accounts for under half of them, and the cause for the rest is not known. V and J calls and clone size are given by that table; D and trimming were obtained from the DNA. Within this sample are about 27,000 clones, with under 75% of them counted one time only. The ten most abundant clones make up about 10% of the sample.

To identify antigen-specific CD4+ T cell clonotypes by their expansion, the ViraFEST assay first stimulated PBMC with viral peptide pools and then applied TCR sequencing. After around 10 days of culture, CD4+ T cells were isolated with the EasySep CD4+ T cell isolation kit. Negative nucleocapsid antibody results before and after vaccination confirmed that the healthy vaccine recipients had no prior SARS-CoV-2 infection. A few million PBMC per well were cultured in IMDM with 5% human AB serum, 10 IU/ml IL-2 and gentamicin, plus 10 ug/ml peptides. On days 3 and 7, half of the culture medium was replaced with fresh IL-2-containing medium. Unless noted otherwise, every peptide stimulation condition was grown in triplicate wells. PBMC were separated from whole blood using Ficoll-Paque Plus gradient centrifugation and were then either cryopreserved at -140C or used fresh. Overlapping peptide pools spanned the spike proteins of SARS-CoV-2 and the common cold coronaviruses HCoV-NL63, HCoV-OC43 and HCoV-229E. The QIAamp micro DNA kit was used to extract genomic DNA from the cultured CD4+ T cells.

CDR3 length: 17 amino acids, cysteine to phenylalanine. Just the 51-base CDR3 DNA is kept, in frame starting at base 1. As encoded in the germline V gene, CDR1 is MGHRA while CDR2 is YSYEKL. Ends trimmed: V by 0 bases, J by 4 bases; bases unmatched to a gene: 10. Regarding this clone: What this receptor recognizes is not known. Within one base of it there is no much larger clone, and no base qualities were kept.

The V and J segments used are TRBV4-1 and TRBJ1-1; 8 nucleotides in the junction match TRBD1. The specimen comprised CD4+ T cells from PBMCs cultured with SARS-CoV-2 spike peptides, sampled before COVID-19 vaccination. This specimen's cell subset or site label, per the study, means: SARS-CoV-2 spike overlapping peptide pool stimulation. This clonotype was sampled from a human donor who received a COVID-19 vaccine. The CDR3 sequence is CASSQDPRQGAITEAFF. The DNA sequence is TGCGCCAGCAGCCAAGATCCTAGGCAGGGGGCGATCACTGAAGCTTTCTTT.